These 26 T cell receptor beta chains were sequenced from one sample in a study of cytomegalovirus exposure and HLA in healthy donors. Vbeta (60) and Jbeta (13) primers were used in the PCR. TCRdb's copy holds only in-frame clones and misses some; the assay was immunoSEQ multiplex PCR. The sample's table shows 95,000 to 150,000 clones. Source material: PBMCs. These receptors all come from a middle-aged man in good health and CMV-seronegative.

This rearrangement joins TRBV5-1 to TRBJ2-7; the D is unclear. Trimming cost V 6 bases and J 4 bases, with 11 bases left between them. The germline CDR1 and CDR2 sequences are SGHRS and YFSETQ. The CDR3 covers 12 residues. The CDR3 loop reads CASMKTQYEQYF. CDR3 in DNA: TGCGCCAGCATGAAGACTCAGTACGAGCAGTACTTC.

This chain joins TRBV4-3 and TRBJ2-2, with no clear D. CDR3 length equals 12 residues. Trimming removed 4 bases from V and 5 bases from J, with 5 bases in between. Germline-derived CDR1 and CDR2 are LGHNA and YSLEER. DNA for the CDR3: TGCGCCAGCAGCCTCGGGACCGGGGAGCTGTTTTTT. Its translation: CASSLGTGELFF.

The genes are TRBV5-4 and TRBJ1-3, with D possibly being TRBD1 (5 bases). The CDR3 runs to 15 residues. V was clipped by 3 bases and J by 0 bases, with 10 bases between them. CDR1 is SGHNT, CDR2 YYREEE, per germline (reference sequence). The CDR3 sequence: CASSSSTASGNTIYF. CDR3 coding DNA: TGTGCCAGCAGCTCTTCGACAGCCTCTGGAAACACCATATATTTT.

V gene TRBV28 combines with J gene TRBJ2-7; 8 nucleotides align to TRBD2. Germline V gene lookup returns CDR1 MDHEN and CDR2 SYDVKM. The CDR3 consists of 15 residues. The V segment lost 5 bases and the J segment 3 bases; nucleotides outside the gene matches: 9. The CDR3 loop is CASSRSTSADYEQYF. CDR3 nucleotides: TGTGCCAGCAGTCGATCGACTAGCGCTGACTACGAGCAGTACTTC.

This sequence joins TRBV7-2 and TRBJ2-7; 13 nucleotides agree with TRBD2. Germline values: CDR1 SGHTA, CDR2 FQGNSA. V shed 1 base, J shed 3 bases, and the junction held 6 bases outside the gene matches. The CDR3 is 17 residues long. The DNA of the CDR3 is TGTGCCAGCAGCTTAGGGGGGGGACTAGCGGGATTCTACGAGCAGTACTTC. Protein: CASSLGGGLAGFYEQYF.

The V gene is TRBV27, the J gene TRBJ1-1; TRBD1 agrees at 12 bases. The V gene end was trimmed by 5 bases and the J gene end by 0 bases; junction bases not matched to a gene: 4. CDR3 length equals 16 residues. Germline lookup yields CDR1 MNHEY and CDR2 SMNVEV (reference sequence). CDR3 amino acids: CASSPGQGAMNTEAFF. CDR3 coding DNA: TGTGCCAGCAGTCCGGGACAGGGGGCAATGAACACTGAAGCTTTCTTT.

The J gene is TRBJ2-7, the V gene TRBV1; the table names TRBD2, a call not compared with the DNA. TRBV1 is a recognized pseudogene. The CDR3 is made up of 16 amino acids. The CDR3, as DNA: TGCACCAGCAGCCAAGTCCCCCTATGCGTGGTCTACGAGCAGTACTTC. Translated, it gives CTSSQVPLCVVYEQYF.

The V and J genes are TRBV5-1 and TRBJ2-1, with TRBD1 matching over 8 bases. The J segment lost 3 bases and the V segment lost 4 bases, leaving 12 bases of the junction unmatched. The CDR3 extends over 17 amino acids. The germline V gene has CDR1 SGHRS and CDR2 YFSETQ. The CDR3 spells CASSPGVTGENYNEQFF. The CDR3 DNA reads TGCGCCAGCAGCCCCGGGGTGACAGGGGAGAACTACAATGAGCAGTTCTTC.

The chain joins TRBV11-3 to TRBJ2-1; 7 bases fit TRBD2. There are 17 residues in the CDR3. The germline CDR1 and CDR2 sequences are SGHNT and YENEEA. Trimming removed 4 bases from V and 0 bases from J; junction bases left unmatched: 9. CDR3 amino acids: CASSSRTSPSSYNEQFF. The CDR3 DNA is TGTGCCAGCAGCTCAAGGACTAGTCCAAGCTCCTACAATGAGCAGTTCTTC.

The CDR3 nucleotides are TGCGCCAGCAGCCAATCCCTGGGAGGTAGGCAAGAGACCCAGTACTTC. This translates into CASSQSLGGRQETQYF. The J gene is TRBJ2-5, the V gene TRBV4-3, with D tentatively TRBD2 (6 bases). V lost 2 bases and J lost 2, with 15 bases in between. The CDR3 sequence is 16 residues long. CDR1 and CDR2 from the germline V gene are LGHNA and YSLEER.

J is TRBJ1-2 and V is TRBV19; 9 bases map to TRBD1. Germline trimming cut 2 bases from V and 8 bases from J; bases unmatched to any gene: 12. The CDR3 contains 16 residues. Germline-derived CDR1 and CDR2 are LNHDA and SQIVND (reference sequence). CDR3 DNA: TGTGCCAGTAGTATACCCTCAGGACAGGGGTTTGGAGGCTACACCTTC. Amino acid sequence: CASSIPSGQGFGGYTF.

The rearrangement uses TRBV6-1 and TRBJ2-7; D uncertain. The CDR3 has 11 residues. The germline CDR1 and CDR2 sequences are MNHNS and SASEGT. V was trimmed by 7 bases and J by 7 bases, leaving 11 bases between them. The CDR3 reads CASTVLWEQYF. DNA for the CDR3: TGTGCCAGCACGGTTCTCTGGGAGCAGTACTTC.

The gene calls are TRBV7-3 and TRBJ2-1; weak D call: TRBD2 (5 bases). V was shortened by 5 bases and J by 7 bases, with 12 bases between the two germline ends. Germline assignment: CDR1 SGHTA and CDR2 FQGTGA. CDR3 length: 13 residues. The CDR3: CASSRGIYNEQFF. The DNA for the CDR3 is TGTGCCAGCAGCCGGGGAATCTATAATGAGCAGTTCTTC.

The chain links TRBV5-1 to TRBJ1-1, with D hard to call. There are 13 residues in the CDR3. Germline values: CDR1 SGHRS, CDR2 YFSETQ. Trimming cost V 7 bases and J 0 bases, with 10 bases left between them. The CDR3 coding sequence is TGCGCCAGCGCCAATCTAGTGAACACTGAAGCTTTCTTT. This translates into CASANLVNTEAFF.

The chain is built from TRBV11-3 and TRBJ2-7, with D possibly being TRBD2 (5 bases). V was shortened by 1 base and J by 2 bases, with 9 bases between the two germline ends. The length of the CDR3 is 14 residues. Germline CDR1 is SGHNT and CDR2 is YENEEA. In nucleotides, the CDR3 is TGTGCCAGCAGCTTAGTTGCGGGTACCTACGAGCAGTACTTC. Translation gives CASSLVAGTYEQYF.

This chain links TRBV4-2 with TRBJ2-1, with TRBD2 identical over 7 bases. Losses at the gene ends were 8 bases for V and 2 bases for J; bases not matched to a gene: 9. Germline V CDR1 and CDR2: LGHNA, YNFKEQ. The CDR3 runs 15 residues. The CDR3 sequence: CASQEPGLPYNEQFF. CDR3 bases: TGTGCCAGCCAGGAACCGGGACTACCCTACAATGAGCAGTTCTTC.

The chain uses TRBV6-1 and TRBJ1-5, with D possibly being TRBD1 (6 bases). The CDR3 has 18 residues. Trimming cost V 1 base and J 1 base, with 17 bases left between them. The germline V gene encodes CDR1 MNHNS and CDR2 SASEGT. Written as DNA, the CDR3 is TGTGCCAGCAGTGAAGGGGGGGGCGGGAGTAGGAGCAATCAGCCCCAGCATTTT. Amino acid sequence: CASSEGGGGSRSNQPQHF.

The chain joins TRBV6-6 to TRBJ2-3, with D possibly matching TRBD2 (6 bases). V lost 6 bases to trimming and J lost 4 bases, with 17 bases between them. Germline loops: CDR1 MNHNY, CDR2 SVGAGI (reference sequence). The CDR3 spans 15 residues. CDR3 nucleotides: TGTGCCAGCAGCTCGGCCGGGGGTAGTGCAGATACGCAGTATTTT. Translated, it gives CASSSAGGSADTQYF.

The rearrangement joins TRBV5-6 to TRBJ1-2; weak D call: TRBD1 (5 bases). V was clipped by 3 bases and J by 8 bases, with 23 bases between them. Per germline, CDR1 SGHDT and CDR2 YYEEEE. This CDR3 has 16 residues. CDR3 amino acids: CASSWVSSPGGGGYTF. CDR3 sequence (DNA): TGTGCCAGCAGCTGGGTGTCCTCCCCCGGGGGTGGAGGCTACACCTTC.

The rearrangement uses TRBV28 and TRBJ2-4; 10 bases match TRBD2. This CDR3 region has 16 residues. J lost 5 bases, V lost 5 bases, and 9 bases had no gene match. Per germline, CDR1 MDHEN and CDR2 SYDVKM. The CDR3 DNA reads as TGTGCCAGCAGTGCCCCGACTAGCGGGCTTCAAAACATTCAGTACTTC. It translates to CASSAPTSGLQNIQYF.

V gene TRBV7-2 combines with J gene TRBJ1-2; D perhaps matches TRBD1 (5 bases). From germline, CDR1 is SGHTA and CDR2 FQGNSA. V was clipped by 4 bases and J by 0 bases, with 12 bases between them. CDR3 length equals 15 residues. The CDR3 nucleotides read TGTGCCAGCAGCTACGCGGGACGGTCTAACTATGGCTACACCTTC. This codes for CASSYAGRSNYGYTF.

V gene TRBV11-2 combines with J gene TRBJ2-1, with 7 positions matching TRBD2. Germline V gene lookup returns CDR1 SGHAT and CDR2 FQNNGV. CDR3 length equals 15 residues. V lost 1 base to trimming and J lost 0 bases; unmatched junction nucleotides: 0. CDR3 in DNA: TGTGCCAGCAGCTTAGCGGGAGGCTCCTACAATGAGCAGTTCTTC. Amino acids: CASSLAGGSYNEQFF.

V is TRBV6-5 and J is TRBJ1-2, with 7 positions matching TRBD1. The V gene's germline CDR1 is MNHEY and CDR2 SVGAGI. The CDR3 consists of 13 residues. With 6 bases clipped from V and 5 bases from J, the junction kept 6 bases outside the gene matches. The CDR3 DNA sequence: TGTGCCAGCAGCTACAGGGGAGGGTATGGCTACACCTTC. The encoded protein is CASSYRGGYGYTF.

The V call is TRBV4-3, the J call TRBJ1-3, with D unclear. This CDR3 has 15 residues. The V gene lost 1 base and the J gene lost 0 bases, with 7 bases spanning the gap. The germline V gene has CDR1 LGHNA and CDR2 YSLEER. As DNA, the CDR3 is TGCGCCAGCAGCCAAGCAGTGGCCTCTGGAAACACCATATATTTT. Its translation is CASSQAVASGNTIYF.

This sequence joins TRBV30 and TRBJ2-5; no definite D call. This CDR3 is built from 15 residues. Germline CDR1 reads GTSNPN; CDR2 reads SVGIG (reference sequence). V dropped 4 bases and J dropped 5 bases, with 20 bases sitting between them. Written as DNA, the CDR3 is TGTGCCTGGATCCCCGCCCGCAGTTCCTCTGAGACCCAGTACTTC. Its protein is CAWIPARSSSETQYF.

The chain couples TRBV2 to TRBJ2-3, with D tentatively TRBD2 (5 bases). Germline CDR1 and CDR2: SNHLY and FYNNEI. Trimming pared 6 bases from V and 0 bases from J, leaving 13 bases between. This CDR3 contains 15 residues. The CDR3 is CASRRRASSTDTQYF. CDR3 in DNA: TGTGCCAGCAGGAGGCGGGCTTCTAGCACAGATACGCAGTATTTT. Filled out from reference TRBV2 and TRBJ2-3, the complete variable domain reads EPEVTQTPSHQVTQMGQEVILRCVPISNHLYFYWYRQILGQKVEFLVSFYNNEISEKSEIFDDQFSVERPDGSNFTLKIRSTKLEDSAMYFCASRRRASSTDTQYFGPGTRLTVL.